The entry that follows covers one T cell receptor beta chain sequence. Patients picked for sequencing had shown CD8+CD57+ cell expansion detected by flow cytometry. All patients had severe acquired aplastic anemia. CDR1 and CDR2 from the germline V gene are LNHDA and SQIVND (reference sequence). V was pared by 5 bases and J by 5 bases, with 15 bases between. CDR3 length: 14 amino acids. This sample stems from a study of CD8+CD57+ T cells in acquired aplastic anemia. The overall study: The mean DNA yield obtained from sorted CD4+ and CD8+ cells came to 3.2 ug.

It was genomic DNA that served as the template for profiling TCR beta VDJ and CDR3. From the reads, TCRdb called clonotypes with MiXCR, one entry per CDR3 protein. The sample records roughly 200,000 distinct CDR3 sequences, less than 65% being singletons. The specimen was sorted CD4+, CD8+, or CD8+CD57+ T cells (not recorded which) from PBMCs. This sequence originates from a human donor with aplastic anemia. V gene TRBV19 combines with J gene TRBJ1-2; D unclear. The CDR3, as DNA: TGTGCCAGTAGTCCACTCGACACGGGATATGGCTACACCTTC. Translated: CASSPLDTGYGYTF.